Each of the 3 T cell receptor beta chains below was sequenced from the same sample in a study of CXCR3-negative and CXCR3-positive naive CD8 T cells. The method, 5' RACE with UMI labels, was used to prepare the TRB cDNA libraries. Reanalyzing the 5' RACE reads, TCRdb keeps one entry per CDR3 protein, without DNA. This table lists about 130,000 distinct CDR3 sequences. Specimen: naive CXCR3- CD8+ T cells from blood. Subset given: CD45RO-CCR7+CD27+CD95- naive CD8+ T cells lacking CXCR3 (TNR3-). These receptors originate from a human donor in good health. Some clones in this sample may be carry-over from other donors' samples.

The gene calls are TRBV9 and TRBJ2-7. Germline CDR1 SGDLS, CDR2 YYNGEE. The CDR3 covers 15 residues. The CDR3 protein is CASSAMVKPDDEQYF.

The chain employs TRBV7-8 and TRBJ2-1; TCRdb gives TRBD2 as the D gene, but with no DNA this cannot be confirmed. CDR1 is SGHVS, CDR2 FQNEAQ, per germline. This CDR3 is built from 16 residues. This CDR3 reads CASSRAYSPVYNEQFF.

V gene TRBV12-3 or TRBV12-4 combines with J gene TRBJ2-7. The length of the CDR3 is 13 residues. CDR3 amino acids: CASSLAHTYEQYF.